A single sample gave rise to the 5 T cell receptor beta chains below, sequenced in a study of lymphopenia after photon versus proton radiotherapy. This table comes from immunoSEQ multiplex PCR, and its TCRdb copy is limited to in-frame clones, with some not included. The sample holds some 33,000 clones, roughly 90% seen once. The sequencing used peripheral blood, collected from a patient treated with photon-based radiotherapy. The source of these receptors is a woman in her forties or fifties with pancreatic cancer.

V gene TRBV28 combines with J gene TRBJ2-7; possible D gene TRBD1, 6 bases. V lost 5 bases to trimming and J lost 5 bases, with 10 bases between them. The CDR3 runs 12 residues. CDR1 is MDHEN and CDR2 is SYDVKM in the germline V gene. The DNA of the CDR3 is TGTGCCAGCAGTCCTCACAGGGACGAGCAGTACTTC. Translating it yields CASSPHRDEQYF.

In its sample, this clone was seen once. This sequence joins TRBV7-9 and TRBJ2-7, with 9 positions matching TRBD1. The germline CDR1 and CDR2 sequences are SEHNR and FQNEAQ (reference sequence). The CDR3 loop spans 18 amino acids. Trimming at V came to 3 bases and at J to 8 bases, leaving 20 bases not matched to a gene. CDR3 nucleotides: TGTGCCAGCAGCTTGGACAGGGGTTTTTTAGGCTTTCCTGGGCAGCAGTACTTC. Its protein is CASSLDRGFLGFPGQQYF.

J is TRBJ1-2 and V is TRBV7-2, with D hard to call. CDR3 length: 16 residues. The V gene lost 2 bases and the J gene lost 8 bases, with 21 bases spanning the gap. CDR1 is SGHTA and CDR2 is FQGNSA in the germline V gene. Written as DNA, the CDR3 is TGTGCCAGCAGCTTACTAGTCGACCTTGGGTTTACGGGCTACACCTTC. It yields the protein CASSLLVDLGFTGYTF.

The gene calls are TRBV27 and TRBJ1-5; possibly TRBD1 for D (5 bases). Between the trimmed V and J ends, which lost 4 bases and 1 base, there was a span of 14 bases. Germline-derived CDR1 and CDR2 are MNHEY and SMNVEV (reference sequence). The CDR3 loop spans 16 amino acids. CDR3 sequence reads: CASSSGRLLSNQPQHF. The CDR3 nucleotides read TGTGCCAGCAGTTCGGGGCGACTGCTGAGCAATCAGCCCCAGCATTTT.

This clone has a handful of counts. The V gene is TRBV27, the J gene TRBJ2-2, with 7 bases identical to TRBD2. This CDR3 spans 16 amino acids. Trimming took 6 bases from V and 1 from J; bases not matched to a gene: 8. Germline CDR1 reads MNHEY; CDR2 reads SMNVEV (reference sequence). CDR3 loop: CASRNLAVQNTGELFF. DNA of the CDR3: TGTGCCAGCAGGAACCTAGCGGTACAGAACACCGGGGAGCTGTTTTTT.